This entry describes one T cell receptor beta chain. Antigen: not known. Deletions cut 3 bases from V and 2 bases from J, with 8 bases between. Germline V gene data show CDR1 as SGDLS and CDR2 as YYNGEE. The CDR3 extends over 14 amino acids. These data come from a study of T cell responses to AZD1222 COVID-19 vaccine. Data came from immunoSEQ multiplex PCR; TCRdb stores just in-frame clones and leaves some out. The table records 200,000 to 250,000 clones, around 94% of them present only once. General study findings and limits: AZD1222 recipients seropositive at baseline numbered only five to seven. Spike as a whole was targeted by vaccine-associated CD4 TCRs, dominant at 160-218 and 743-854.

This material consisted of peripheral blood, taken 28 days after the second dose of the MenACWY control vaccine. The rearrangement joins TRBV9 to TRBJ1-4, with a possible D match to TRBD1 (6 bases). The TCR originated in an adult who received the MenACWY meningococcal vaccine as a control. CDR3 nucleotides: TGTGCCAGCAGCGCGACAGGCACTAATGAAAAACTGTTTTTT. As protein: CASSATGTNEKLFF.